This T cell receptor beta chain was recorded in a study of cytomegalovirus exposure and HLA in healthy donors. With regard to this clone: Its matching antigen is unknown.

General observations from the study: In a later analysis, TCR beta V- and J-gene trimming showed a link to a missense DCLRE1C variant. A later analysis appeared to link common viral pathogens to several of the most significant clusters.

The PCR contained 60 Vbeta and 13 Jbeta primers. Some clones are missing from TCRdb's copy, which holds only in-frame ones; the method was immunoSEQ multiplex PCR. The sample yields 150,000 to 200,000 clones, 77% seen once. The CDR3 runs 14 residues. The V end lost 3 bases, the J end lost 0 bases, and 7 bases lay between the germline ends. Germline V CDR1 and CDR2: SGDLS, YYNGEE. The V and J genes are TRBV9 and TRBJ2-1; D is undetermined. This TCR derives from a man between 45 and 60 years old in good health and CMV-seropositive. The sequencing sample was made of PBMCs. CDR3 coding DNA: TGTGCCAGCAGCGCCTCCGGCTCCTACAATGAGCAGTTCTTC. Protein: CASSASGSYNEQFF.